Listed below are T cell receptor beta chains from one sample, sequenced in a study of blood T cell repertoires in COVID-19. This table comes from immunoSEQ multiplex PCR, and its TCRdb copy is limited to in-frame clones, with some not included. Among 43,000 or so clones listed, around four fifths were seen once. Sequenced: peripheral blood. All receptors come from a woman over 75 with acute or convalescent COVID-19. CDR3s include the opening cysteine and the closing phenylalanine or tryptophan. The D gene is left open where the match is weak. Size tells how often a clone was seen (once, few, many) or the class of an expanded clone, and some rows leave it out.

clone_size: .; v_call: TRBV6-1; j_call: TRBJ1-1; d_call: TRBD1; cdr3_aa: CASSEADVARGRGAEAFF; cdr3_nt: TGTGCCAGCAGTGAAGCGGATGTGGCCAGGGGGAGAGGCGCTGAAGCTTTCTTT
clone_size: .; v_call: TRBV30; j_call: TRBJ2-5; d_call: TRBD1; cdr3_aa: CAWTGTGSGETQYF; cdr3_nt: TGTGCCTGGACCGGGACAGGGTCGGGAGAGACCCAGTACTTC
clone_size: .; v_call: TRBV5-4; j_call: TRBJ2-7; d_call: .; cdr3_aa: CASSSHMTYEQYF; cdr3_nt: TGTGCCAGCAGCTCCCACATGACCTACGAGCAGTACTTC
clone_size: .; v_call: TRBV5-1; j_call: TRBJ2-4; d_call: .; cdr3_aa: CASSDDSYIQYF; cdr3_nt: TGCGCCAGCAGCGATGACTCCTACATTCAGTACTTC
clone_size: .; v_call: TRBV29-1; j_call: TRBJ1-1; d_call: .; cdr3_aa: CSSSQGGNTEAFF; cdr3_nt: TGCAGCTCCAGTCAGGGTGGGAACACTGAAGCTTTCTTT
clone_size: .; v_call: TRBV5-1; j_call: TRBJ1-2; d_call: TRBD1; cdr3_aa: CASSPDRREYYTF; cdr3_nt: TGCGCCAGCAGCCCGGACAGGAGAGAATACTACACCTTC
clone_size: .; v_call: TRBV5-5; j_call: TRBJ1-2; d_call: TRBD1; cdr3_aa: CASSLAAQGAYGYTF; cdr3_nt: TGTGCCAGCAGCTTGGCGGCTCAGGGGGCCTATGGCTACACCTTC
clone_size: few; v_call: TRBV5-1; j_call: TRBJ1-5; d_call: .; cdr3_aa: CASSQGGINSNQPQHF; cdr3_nt: TGCGCCAGCAGTCAAGGGGGTATTAATAGCAATCAGCCCCAGCATTTT
clone_size: few; v_call: TRBV18; j_call: TRBJ1-4; d_call: .; cdr3_aa: CASSPSRGVREKLFF; cdr3_nt: TGTGCCAGCTCACCATCCAGGGGAGTACGAGAAAAACTGTTTTTT
clone_size: few; v_call: TRBV7-3; j_call: TRBJ2-1; d_call: TRBD2; cdr3_aa: CASSSGLAGLLFDEQFF; cdr3_nt: TGTGCCAGCAGCTCAGGACTAGCGGGGTTGCTTTTCGATGAGCAGTTCTTC
clone_size: once; v_call: TRBV7-8; j_call: TRBJ1-5; d_call: TRBD1; cdr3_aa: CASRQTGTGSNQPQHF; cdr3_nt: TGTGCCAGCAGGCAAACCGGGACAGGTAGCAATCAGCCCCAGCATTTT
clone_size: once; v_call: TRBV11-2; j_call: TRBJ2-3; d_call: .; cdr3_aa: CASSSSVVGAADTQYF; cdr3_nt: TGTGCCAGCAGCTCTAGCGTGGTTGGGGCGGCAGATACGCAGTATTTT
clone_size: .; v_call: TRBV5-1; j_call: TRBJ2-1; d_call: TRBD2; cdr3_aa: CASRTGGPSSYNEQFF; cdr3_nt: TGCGCCAGCAGGACGGGAGGGCCGAGCTCCTACAATGAGCAGTTCTTC
clone_size: .; v_call: TRBV11-2; j_call: TRBJ1-2; d_call: TRBD1; cdr3_aa: CASSSGQGVGYTF; cdr3_nt: TGTGCCAGCAGCTCGGGACAGGGTGTCGGCTACACCTTC
clone_size: .; v_call: TRBV7-3; j_call: TRBJ2-3; d_call: .; cdr3_aa: CASSARGGTDTQYF; cdr3_nt: TGTGCCAGCTCGGCCAGGGGAGGCACAGATACGCAGTATTTT
clone_size: once; v_call: TRBV27; j_call: TRBJ1-5; d_call: .; cdr3_aa: CASSSLTWTSGISNQPQHF; cdr3_nt: TGTGCCAGCAGTTCCCTGACCTGGACATCGGGCATTAGCAATCAGCCCCAGCATTTT
clone_size: .; v_call: TRBV15; j_call: TRBJ2-5; d_call: .; cdr3_aa: CATGRQGGQETQYF; cdr3_nt: TGTGCCACCGGCAGACAGGGAGGCCAAGAGACCCAGTACTTC
clone_size: .; v_call: TRBV5-1; j_call: TRBJ2-7; d_call: TRBD2; cdr3_aa: CASSPPSGGYEQYF; cdr3_nt: TGCGCCAGCAGCCCCCCTAGCGGTGGGTACGAGCAGTACTTC
clone_size: .; v_call: TRBV6-6; j_call: TRBJ2-7; d_call: TRBD2; cdr3_aa: CASRGGDPYEQYF; cdr3_nt: TGTGCCAGCAGGGGGGGGGACCCCTACGAGCAGTACTTC
clone_size: .; v_call: TRBV19; j_call: TRBJ1-4; d_call: TRBD1; cdr3_aa: CASSGGQGTGKLFF; cdr3_nt: TGTGCCAGTAGCGGTGGGCAGGGGACAGGAAAACTGTTTTTT
clone_size: .; v_call: TRBV12-3/TRBV12-4; j_call: TRBJ2-5; d_call: TRBD2; cdr3_aa: CASSQAGGETQYF; cdr3_nt: TGTGCCAGCTCGCAGGCGGGGGGTGAGACCCAGTACTTC
clone_size: .; v_call: TRBV7-8; j_call: TRBJ1-2; d_call: .; cdr3_aa: CASSLGQVSLYTF; cdr3_nt: TGTGCCAGCAGCTTAGGACAGGTGTCTCTTTACACCTTC
clone_size: .; v_call: TRBV19; j_call: TRBJ1-6; d_call: TRBD1; cdr3_aa: CASSIGQGSSYNSPLHF; cdr3_nt: TGTGCCAGTAGTATAGGACAGGGGAGCTCCTATAATTCACCCCTCCACTTT
clone_size: .; v_call: TRBV9; j_call: TRBJ1-3; d_call: TRBD1; cdr3_aa: CASSTQGGSSGNTIYF; cdr3_nt: TGTGCCAGCAGCACACAGGGGGGAAGCTCTGGAAACACCATATATTTT
clone_size: few; v_call: TRBV19; j_call: TRBJ1-6; d_call: TRBD1; cdr3_aa: CASMNLGLGTATDLLSSYNSPLHF; cdr3_nt: TGTGCCAGTATGAATTTGGGTCTCGGGACAGCTACTGATTTACTGAGCTCCTATAATTCACCCCTCCACTTT
clone_size: .; v_call: TRBV6-2/TRBV6-3; j_call: TRBJ2-2; d_call: .; cdr3_aa: CASSYGTVNTGELFF; cdr3_nt: TGTGCCAGCAGTTACGGGACTGTTAACACCGGGGAGCTGTTTTTT
clone_size: .; v_call: TRBV15; j_call: TRBJ1-6; d_call: TRBD1; cdr3_aa: CATSLTGGNSPLHF; cdr3_nt: TGTGCCACCAGCCTGACAGGGGGGAATTCACCCCTCCACTTT
clone_size: .; v_call: TRBV11-2; j_call: TRBJ2-3; d_call: .; cdr3_aa: CASSLRVWASTDTQYF; cdr3_nt: TGTGCCAGCAGCTTACGAGTGTGGGCATCCACAGATACGCAGTATTTT
clone_size: .; v_call: TRBV5-4; j_call: TRBJ1-1; d_call: TRBD1; cdr3_aa: CASRLGTVMNTEAFF; cdr3_nt: TGTGCCAGCAGGCTAGGGACAGTTATGAACACTGAAGCTTTCTTT
clone_size: .; v_call: TRBV4-1; j_call: TRBJ2-6; d_call: .; cdr3_aa: CASSQDSGALFSGANVLTF; cdr3_nt: TGCGCCAGCAGCCAAGATTCAGGGGCTCTTTTCTCTGGGGCCAACGTCCTGACTTTC
clone_size: .; v_call: TRBV3-1/TRBV3-2; j_call: TRBJ2-1; d_call: .; cdr3_aa: CASSGGFHNEQFF; cdr3_nt: TGTGCCAGCAGCGGCGGTTTTCACAATGAGCAGTTCTTC
clone_size: .; v_call: TRBV10-2; j_call: TRBJ1-6; d_call: .; cdr3_aa: CASSVSGGDNSPLHF; cdr3_nt: TGCGCCAGCAGTGTATCTGGGGGGGATAATTCACCCCTCCACTTT
clone_size: .; v_call: TRBV14; j_call: TRBJ1-1; d_call: .; cdr3_aa: CASSPSSGANTEAFF; cdr3_nt: TGTGCCAGCAGCCCTTCTAGCGGGGCGAACACTGAAGCTTTCTTT
clone_size: .; v_call: TRBV3-1/TRBV3-2; j_call: TRBJ1-2; d_call: .; cdr3_aa: CASSQRQAGGYTF; cdr3_nt: TGTGCCAGCAGCCAAAGACAGGCCGGAGGCTACACCTTC
clone_size: .; v_call: TRBV23-1; j_call: TRBJ2-3; d_call: .; cdr3_aa: CASSQVWEGQGTDTQYF; cdr3_nt: TGCGCCAGCAGTCAAGTCTGGGAGGGACAGGGCACAGATACGCAGTATTTT
clone_size: .; v_call: TRBV6-5; j_call: TRBJ1-2; d_call: .; cdr3_aa: CASSYDGARVGYTF; cdr3_nt: TGTGCCAGCAGTTACGACGGAGCTCGGGTCGGCTACACCTTC
clone_size: .; v_call: TRBV6-5; j_call: TRBJ1-1; d_call: .; cdr3_aa: CASHDTQGEAFF; cdr3_nt: TGTGCCAGCCACGACACACAGGGTGAAGCTTTCTTT
clone_size: .; v_call: TRBV29-1; j_call: TRBJ2-7; d_call: .; cdr3_aa: CSVRQEPTYEQYF; cdr3_nt: TGCAGCGTTCGACAGGAACCTACCTACGAGCAGTACTTC
clone_size: .; v_call: TRBV18; j_call: TRBJ2-2; d_call: TRBD1; cdr3_aa: CASARTGDSNTGELFF; cdr3_nt: TGTGCCAGCGCCCGGACAGGGGACAGTAACACCGGGGAGCTGTTTTTT
clone_size: .; v_call: TRBV6-1; j_call: TRBJ1-5; d_call: .; cdr3_aa: CASSDPEVSLYASNQPQHF; cdr3_nt: TGTGCCAGCAGTGACCCAGAAGTTAGCCTTTATGCTAGCAATCAGCCCCAGCATTTT
clone_size: .; v_call: TRBV2; j_call: TRBJ1-1; d_call: .; cdr3_aa: CASRGDTLNTEAFF; cdr3_nt: TGTGCCAGCAGGGGGGACACCTTGAACACTGAAGCTTTCTTT
clone_size: .; v_call: TRBV30; j_call: TRBJ1-1; d_call: .; cdr3_aa: CAWSREPNTEAFF; cdr3_nt: TGTGCCTGGAGTCGGGAACCGAACACTGAAGCTTTCTTT
clone_size: .; v_call: TRBV5-5; j_call: TRBJ2-1; d_call: TRBD1; cdr3_aa: CASSSPGTGVYNEQFF; cdr3_nt: TGTGCCAGCAGCTCTCCCGGGACAGGGGTCTACAATGAGCAGTTCTTC
clone_size: .; v_call: TRBV7-3; j_call: TRBJ2-2; d_call: .; cdr3_aa: CASSPQASQTGELFF; cdr3_nt: TGTGCCAGCAGCCCACAGGCCTCACAGACCGGGGAGCTGTTTTTT
clone_size: .; v_call: TRBV9; j_call: TRBJ1-3; d_call: .; cdr3_aa: CASSSSTTISGNTIYF; cdr3_nt: TGTGCCAGCAGCTCCAGTACGACAATCTCTGGAAACACCATATATTTT
clone_size: once; v_call: TRBV6-5; j_call: TRBJ2-3; d_call: TRBD2; cdr3_aa: CAGKLAGGTDTQYF; cdr3_nt: TGTGCCGGGAAACTAGCGGGGGGCACAGATACGCAGTATTTT
clone_size: few; v_call: TRBV10-3; j_call: TRBJ2-1; d_call: .; cdr3_aa: CAISESVDGLDQQFF; cdr3_nt: TGTGCCATCAGTGAGTCGGTGGACGGACTTGATCAGCAGTTCTTC
clone_size: .; v_call: TRBV13; j_call: TRBJ2-7; d_call: .; cdr3_aa: CASSVTGTSYEQYF; cdr3_nt: TGTGCCAGCAGCGTTACAGGGACATCGTACGAGCAGTACTTC
clone_size: .; v_call: TRBV2; j_call: TRBJ1-4; d_call: .; cdr3_aa: CASGGIGEKLFF; cdr3_nt: TGTGCCAGCGGGGGGATTGGAGAAAAACTGTTTTTT
clone_size: .; v_call: TRBV3-1/TRBV3-2; j_call: TRBJ1-2; d_call: .; cdr3_aa: CASSHNVRRSYGYTF; cdr3_nt: TGTGCCAGCAGCCACAACGTCCGACGGAGCTATGGCTACACCTTC
clone_size: .; v_call: TRBV5-5; j_call: TRBJ1-2; d_call: .; cdr3_aa: CASSLLTANYGYTF; cdr3_nt: TGTGCCAGCAGCTTATTGACAGCAAACTATGGCTACACCTTC
clone_size: .; v_call: TRBV6-5; j_call: TRBJ1-4; d_call: .; cdr3_aa: CASSYSAGRTNEKLFF; cdr3_nt: TGTGCCAGCAGTTACTCGGCAGGCCGGACTAATGAAAAACTGTTTTTT
clone_size: .; v_call: TRBV3-1/TRBV3-2; j_call: TRBJ1-6; d_call: .; cdr3_aa: CASSQIRNSPLHF; cdr3_nt: TGTGCCAGCAGCCAAATCCGTAATTCACCCCTCCACTTT
clone_size: .; v_call: TRBV18; j_call: TRBJ2-2; d_call: .; cdr3_aa: CASSLTRTTTNTGELFF; cdr3_nt: TGTGCCAGCTCACTCACCCGGACAACCACGAACACCGGGGAGCTGTTTTTT
clone_size: .; v_call: TRBV6-2/TRBV6-3; j_call: TRBJ1-2; d_call: TRBD1; cdr3_aa: CASSDIDPGQGIGYTF; cdr3_nt: TGTGCCAGCAGCGACATTGATCCGGGACAGGGGATTGGCTACACCTTC
clone_size: .; v_call: TRBV12-5; j_call: TRBJ2-2; d_call: TRBD2; cdr3_aa: CASGSIAGGWTGELFF; cdr3_nt: TGTGCTAGTGGTTCCATAGCGGGGGGATGGACCGGGGAGCTGTTTTTT
clone_size: .; v_call: TRBV6-5; j_call: TRBJ1-2; d_call: TRBD1; cdr3_aa: CASSRQGTYGYTF; cdr3_nt: TGTGCCAGCAGCCGACAGGGTACCTATGGCTACACCTTC
clone_size: few; v_call: TRBV4-2; j_call: TRBJ1-1; d_call: TRBD1; cdr3_aa: CASSRGRGQGTEAFF; cdr3_nt: TGTGCCAGCAGCCGTGGCAGGGGGCAAGGGACTGAAGCTTTCTTT
clone_size: .; v_call: TRBV19; j_call: TRBJ2-5; d_call: TRBD2; cdr3_aa: CASSMGSGETQYF; cdr3_nt: TGTGCCAGTAGTATGGGTAGCGGGGAGACCCAGTACTTC
clone_size: .; v_call: TRBV6-5; j_call: TRBJ1-2; d_call: TRBD1; cdr3_aa: CASSSPGQLRSGYTF; cdr3_nt: TGTGCCAGCAGTTCCCCGGGACAGCTTAGGAGTGGCTACACCTTC